The present entry profiles one TCR beta chain with its context. The antigen is unknown. The data originate from a study of radiation and T cells in renal cell carcinoma. Whole-study context: Nephrectomy followed 15 Gy stereotactic body radiation by 4 weeks. Study outcomes and limitations: From baseline, blood top tumor clonotypes peaked at 2 weeks post-radiation.

Only in-frame clones appear in the TCRdb table, and some are missing; sequencing was by immunoSEQ multiplex PCR. The sample lists 120,000 or so clones, 81% occurring once. Time point denoted: blood 2 weeks post-SBRT. Treatment of the sample: 15 Gy SBRT to primary tumor, nephrectomy 4 weeks later. Blood was sampled at baseline, 2 weeks and 4 weeks after SBRT. Clear cell pathology was present in this patient's renal cell carcinoma. CDR1 SGHNT and CDR2 YYREEE come from the germline V gene (reference sequence). The CDR3 extends over 12 amino acids. The V and J ends lost 1 base and 7 bases respectively, with 6 bases between them.

V gene TRBV5-4 combines with J gene TRBJ2-1; D gene ambiguous. The starting material was blood, obtained from a patient whose treatment included radiotherapy and nephrectomy. The clonotype comes from a man aged 50 to 60 with renal cell carcinoma. The CDR3 here is CASSLYGNEQFF. CDR3 nucleotides: TGTGCCAGCAGCTTGTACGGGAATGAGCAGTTCTTC.